Reported below is one T cell receptor beta chain. What it recognizes is unknown. CFSE-dim autoproliferating and CFSE-high non-proliferating T cells from unstimulated culture were sequenced separately. Cultures began with roughly 5x10^7 CFSE-labeled PBMCs, unstimulated for roughly seven days, with replicate wells pooled. The PBMCs received 0.45 to 0.55 uM CFSE and serum-free culture with no added stimuli. These data come from a study of memory B cells and T cells in multiple sclerosis. Study-level points and caveats: Normalization was needed because clone-set size differences affected shared clonotype counts.

Here immunoSEQ multiplex PCR was the method, and the copy in TCRdb shows in-frame clones only, minus some. The table includes roughly 12,000 clones, approximately 85% detected once. This CDR3 region has 16 residues. In germline, CDR1 is GTSNPN, CDR2 SVGIG (reference sequence). Trimming took off 0 bases at V and 8 bases at J, with 21 bases between the two ends. This chain connects TRBV30 to TRBJ2-3, with unresolved D. This sequence originates from a human donor with multiple sclerosis. The sample comprised PBMCs from blood kept in culture. CDR3 sequence reads: CAWSVDDSLGRVTQYF. The CDR3 nucleotides are TGTGCCTGGAGTGTTGATGACTCCTTAGGAAGGGTTACGCAGTATTTT.